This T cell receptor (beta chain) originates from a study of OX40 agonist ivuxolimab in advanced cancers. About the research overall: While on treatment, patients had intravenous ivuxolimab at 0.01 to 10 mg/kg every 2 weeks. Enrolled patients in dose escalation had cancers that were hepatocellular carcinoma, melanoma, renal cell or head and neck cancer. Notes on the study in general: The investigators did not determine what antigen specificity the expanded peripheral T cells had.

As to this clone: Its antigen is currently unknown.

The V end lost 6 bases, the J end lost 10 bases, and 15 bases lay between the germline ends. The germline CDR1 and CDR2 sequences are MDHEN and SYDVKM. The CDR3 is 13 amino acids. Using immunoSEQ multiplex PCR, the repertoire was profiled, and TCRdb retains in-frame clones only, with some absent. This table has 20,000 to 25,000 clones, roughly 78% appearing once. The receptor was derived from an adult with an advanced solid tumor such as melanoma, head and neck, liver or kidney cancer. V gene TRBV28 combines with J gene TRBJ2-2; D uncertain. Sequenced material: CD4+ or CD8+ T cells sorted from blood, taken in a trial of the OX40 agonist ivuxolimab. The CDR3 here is CASSRVLSAELFF. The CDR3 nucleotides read TGTGCCAGCAGCCGCGTCCTCAGTGCGGAGCTGTTTTTT.